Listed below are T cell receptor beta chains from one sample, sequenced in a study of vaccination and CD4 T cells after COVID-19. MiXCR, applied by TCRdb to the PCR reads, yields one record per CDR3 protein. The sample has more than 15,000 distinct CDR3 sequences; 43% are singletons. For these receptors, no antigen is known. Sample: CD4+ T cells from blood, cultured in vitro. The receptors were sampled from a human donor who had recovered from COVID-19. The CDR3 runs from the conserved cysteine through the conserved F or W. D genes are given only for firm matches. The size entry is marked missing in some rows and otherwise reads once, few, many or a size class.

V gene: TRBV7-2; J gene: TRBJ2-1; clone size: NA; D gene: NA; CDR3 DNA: TGTGCCAGCAGCCCCGGCTATATGCAGTTCTTC; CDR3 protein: CASSPGYMQFF
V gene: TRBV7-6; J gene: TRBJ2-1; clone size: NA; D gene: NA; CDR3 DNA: TGTGCCAGCAGCTTATCGGGACGTCCGGGTGAGCAGTTCTTC; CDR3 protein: CASSLSGRPGEQFF
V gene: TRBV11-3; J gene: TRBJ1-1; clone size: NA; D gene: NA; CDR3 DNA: TGTGCCAGCAGCTGGGGGATGAACACTGAAGCTTTCTTT; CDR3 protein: CASSWGMNTEAFF
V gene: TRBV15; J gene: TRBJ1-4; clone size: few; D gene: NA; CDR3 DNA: TGTGCCACCAGCGGATTAACTAGGGAGGCACTGTTTTTT; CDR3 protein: CATSGLTREALFF
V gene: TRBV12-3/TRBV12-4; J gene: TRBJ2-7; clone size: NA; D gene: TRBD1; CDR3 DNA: TGTGCCAGCAGTTTAGGGACAGGGGGCCCCTACGAGCAGTACTTC; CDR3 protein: CASSLGTGGPYEQYF
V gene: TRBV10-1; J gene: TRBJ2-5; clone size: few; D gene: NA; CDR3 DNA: TGCGCCAGCAGTGAGTCGACTCCACGTGGCCAAGAGACCCAGTACTTC; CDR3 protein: CASSESTPRGQETQYF
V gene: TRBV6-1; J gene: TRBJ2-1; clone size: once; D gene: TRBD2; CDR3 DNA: TGTGCCAGCAGCCTTCCGCCCGGGACTAGCGGGGTCAATGAGCAGTTCTTC; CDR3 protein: CASSLPPGTSGVNEQFF
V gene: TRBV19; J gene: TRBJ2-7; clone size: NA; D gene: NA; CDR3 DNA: TGTGCCAGTAGTCCCCAGGACAGCTCCTACGAGCAGTACTTC; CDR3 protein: CASSPQDSSYEQYF
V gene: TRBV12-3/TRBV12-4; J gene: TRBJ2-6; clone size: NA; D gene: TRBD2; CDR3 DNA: TGTGCCAGCAGTACTCGGACTAGCGGGGTCCACTCTGGGGCCAACGTCCTGACTTTC; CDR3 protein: CASSTRTSGVHSGANVLTF
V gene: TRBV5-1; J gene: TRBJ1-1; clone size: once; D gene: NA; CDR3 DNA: TGCGCCAGCAGCTTTCAAGCAGGCAGGAACACTGAAGCTTTCTTT; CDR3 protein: CASSFQAGRNTEAFF
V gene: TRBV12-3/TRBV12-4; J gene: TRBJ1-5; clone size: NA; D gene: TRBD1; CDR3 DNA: TGTGCCAGCAGTTTAGGGCTGGGGACAGGGTCCTTAAATCAGCCCCAGCATTTT; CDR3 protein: CASSLGLGTGSLNQPQHF
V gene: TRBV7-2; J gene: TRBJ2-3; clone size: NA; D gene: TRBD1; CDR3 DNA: TGTGCCAGCAGCTTAACCGGGACAGGGAACCTTTTTCCCTCTACAGATACGCAGTATTTT; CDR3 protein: CASSLTGTGNLFPSTDTQYF
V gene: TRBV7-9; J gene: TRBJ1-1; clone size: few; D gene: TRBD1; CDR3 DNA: TGTGCCAGCAGCTTCCCGGGACAGGGTTGGAGCACTGAAGCTTTCTTT; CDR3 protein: CASSFPGQGWSTEAFF
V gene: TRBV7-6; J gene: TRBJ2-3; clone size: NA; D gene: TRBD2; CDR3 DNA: TGTACCAGCAGCTTAATTGGTACTAGCGGGGGGCGCACAGATACGCAGTATTTT; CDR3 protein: CTSSLIGTSGGRTDTQYF
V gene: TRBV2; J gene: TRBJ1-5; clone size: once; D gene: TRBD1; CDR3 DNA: TGTGCCAGCAGTGTACCAGGGGGGGGTCAGCCCCAGCATTTT; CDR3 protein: CASSVPGGGQPQHF
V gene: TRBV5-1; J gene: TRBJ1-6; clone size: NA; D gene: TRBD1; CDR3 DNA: TGCGCCAGCAGCAGCCGGACAGGGGGGCACTATAATTCACCCCTCCACTTT; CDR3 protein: CASSSRTGGHYNSPLHF
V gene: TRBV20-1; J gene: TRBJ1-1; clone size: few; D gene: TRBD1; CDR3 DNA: TGCAGTGCTAGCAGTCAGGGGGCGAGTTTGATCACTGAAGCTTTCTTT; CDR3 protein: CSASSQGASLITEAFF
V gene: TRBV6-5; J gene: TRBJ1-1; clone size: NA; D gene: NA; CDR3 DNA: TGTGCCAGCAGTTACGAACCGGACAGACTGAACACTGAAGCTTTCTTT; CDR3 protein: CASSYEPDRLNTEAFF
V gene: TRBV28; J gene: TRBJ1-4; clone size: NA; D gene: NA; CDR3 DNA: TGTGCCAGCAGTTTATCGGCGGTTAATGAAAAACTGTTTTTT; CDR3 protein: CASSLSAVNEKLFF
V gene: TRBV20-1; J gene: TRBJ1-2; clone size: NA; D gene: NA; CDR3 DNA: TGCAGTGCTAGTGGGATTAACTATGGCTACACCTTC; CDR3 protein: CSASGINYGYTF
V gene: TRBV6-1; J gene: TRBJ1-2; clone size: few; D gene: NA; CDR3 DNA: TGTGCCAGCAGTGGACAGGTCGACGACCCCTATGGCTACACCTTC; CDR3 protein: CASSGQVDDPYGYTF
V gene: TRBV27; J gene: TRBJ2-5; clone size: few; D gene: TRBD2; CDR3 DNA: TGTGCCAGCAGTTTATTTGGTCTAGCGGGAGGTATGGAGACCCAGTACTTC; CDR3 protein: CASSLFGLAGGMETQYF
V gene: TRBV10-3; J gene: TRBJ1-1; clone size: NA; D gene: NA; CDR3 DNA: TGTGCCATCAGGGGAGCCAGCACTGAAGCTTTCTTT; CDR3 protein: CAIRGASTEAFF
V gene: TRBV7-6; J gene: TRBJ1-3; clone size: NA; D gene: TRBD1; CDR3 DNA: TGTGCCAGCAGCCCCAGGACAGGGGACAACACCATATATTTT; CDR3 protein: CASSPRTGDNTIYF
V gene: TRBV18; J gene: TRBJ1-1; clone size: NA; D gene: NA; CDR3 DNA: TGTGCCAGCTCACCAGAAGACAGGCAGGGTTCGGCTTTCTTT; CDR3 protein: CASSPEDRQGSAFF
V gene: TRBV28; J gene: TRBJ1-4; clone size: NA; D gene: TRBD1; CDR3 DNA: TGTGCCAGCAGCCCTCAGACAGGGGGCAAGGAAAAACTGTTTTTT; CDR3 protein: CASSPQTGGKEKLFF
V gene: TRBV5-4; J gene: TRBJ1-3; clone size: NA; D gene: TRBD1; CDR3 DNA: TGTGCCAGCAGCCTGAGACAGGGGTCTGGAAACACCATATATTTT; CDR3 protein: CASSLRQGSGNTIYF
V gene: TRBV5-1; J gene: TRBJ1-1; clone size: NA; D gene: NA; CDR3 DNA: TGCGCCAGCAGCGCGACATCCATGAACACTGAAGCTTTCTTT; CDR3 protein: CASSATSMNTEAFF
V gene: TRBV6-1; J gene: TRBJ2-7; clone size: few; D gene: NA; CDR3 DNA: TGTGCCAGCAGTCGGGATGCGACTAGCTCCTACGAGCAGTACTTC; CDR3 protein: CASSRDATSSYEQYF
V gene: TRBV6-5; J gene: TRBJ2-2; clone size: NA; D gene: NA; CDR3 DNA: TGTGCCAGCAGTTACTCGAATCACGCGGGGACCGGGGAGCTGTTTTTT; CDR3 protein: CASSYSNHAGTGELFF
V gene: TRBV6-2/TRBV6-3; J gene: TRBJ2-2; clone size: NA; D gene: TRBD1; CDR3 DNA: TGTGCCAGCAATTCAGTACGGACAGGGGGCAACACCGGGGAGCTGTTTTTT; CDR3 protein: CASNSVRTGGNTGELFF
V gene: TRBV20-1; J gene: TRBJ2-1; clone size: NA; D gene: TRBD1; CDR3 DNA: TGCAGTGCTATTGACAGGGTAAGAAGGAATGAGCAGTTCTTC; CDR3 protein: CSAIDRVRRNEQFF
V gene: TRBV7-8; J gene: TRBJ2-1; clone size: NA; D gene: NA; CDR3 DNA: TGTGCCAGCAGCTTAGGGGGAGTAGCATACAATGAGCAGTTCTTC; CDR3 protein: CASSLGGVAYNEQFF
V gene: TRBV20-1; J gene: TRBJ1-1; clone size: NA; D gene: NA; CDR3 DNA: TGCAGTGCTCGCCCGGTGACAGCGAACACTGAAGCTTTCTTT; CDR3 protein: CSARPVTANTEAFF
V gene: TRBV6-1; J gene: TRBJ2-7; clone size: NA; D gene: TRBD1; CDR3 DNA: TGTGCCAGCACCGGGCAGGGGGTCAACGAGCAGTACTTC; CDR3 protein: CASTGQGVNEQYF
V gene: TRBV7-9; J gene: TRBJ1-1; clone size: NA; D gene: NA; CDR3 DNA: TGTGCCAGCAGCTTAGATGGGGGTATGATCACTGAAGCTTTCTTT; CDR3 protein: CASSLDGGMITEAFF
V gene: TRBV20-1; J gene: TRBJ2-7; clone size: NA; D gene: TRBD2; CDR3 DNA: TGCAGTGCTACGGCGGGCGGGAGATACGAGCAGTACTTC; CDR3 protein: CSATAGGRYEQYF
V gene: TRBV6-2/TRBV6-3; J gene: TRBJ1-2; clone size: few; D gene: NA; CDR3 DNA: TGTGCCAGCAGGCCATCCTCCCCCGGGCAGGGGAATGGCTACACCTTC; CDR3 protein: CASRPSSPGQGNGYTF
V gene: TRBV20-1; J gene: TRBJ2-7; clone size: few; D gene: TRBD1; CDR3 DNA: TGCAGTGCTAGAGTCCCGGGACAGGGTAGCGAGCAGTACTTC; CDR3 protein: CSARVPGQGSEQYF
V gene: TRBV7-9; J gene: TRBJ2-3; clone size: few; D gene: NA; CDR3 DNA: TGTGCCAGCAGCTTAGACCTAACTCTCGATACGCAGTATTTT; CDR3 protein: CASSLDLTLDTQYF